This TCR beta chain was retrieved from a study of response to subunit inactivated influenza vaccine. Study-wide results and caveats: Seasonal influenza vaccination, on each occasion, was suggested by the authors to recruit few new T cells.

The CDR3 covers 15 residues. V was clipped by 4 bases and J by 1 base, with 11 bases between them. Looked up from germline, CDR1 is WNHNN and CDR2 is SYGVQD (reference sequence). This clonotype was counted only a few times. What it recognizes is unknown. From the RT-PCR reads, TCRdb called clonotypes with MiXCR, one entry per CDR3 protein. The table includes under 950,000 distinct CDR3 sequences, over 20% detected once. This TCR came from a man in his fifties who received an inactivated influenza vaccine. The rearrangement uses TRBV10-1 and TRBJ2-1; TRBD2 is a possible D gene (5 bases). The sequencing used PBMCs from blood, collected 5 days after vaccination. Here the CDR3 reads CASSVSGLSYNEQFF. In DNA form, the CDR3 reads TGCGCCAGCAGTGTTTCAGGACTTTCCTACAATGAGCAGTTCTTC.